The clone carrying this TCR beta chain was detected ten times or more. This sample was included in a study of T cells after yellow fever vaccination. The CDR3 length is 19 residues. CDR1 and CDR2 (germline): SGDLS, YYNGEE. J was trimmed by 2 bases and V by 2 bases; bases with no gene match: 18. The study made its TCR cDNA through 5'RACE template switching. That step introduced a universal primer site along with UMIs. TCRdb reprocessed the 5' RACE reads with MiXCR, giving one entry per CDR3 protein. The sample consists of 310,000 or so distinct CDR3 sequences, around 4% of them appearing once. The receptor was derived from a man between 18 and 29 years old who received the YFV17D yellow fever vaccine. This chain joins TRBV9 and TRBJ1-1, with 7 bases that match TRBD1. Sequenced here: PBMCs, sampled on the day of the yellow fever booster vaccination. This CDR3 reads CASSVGTYGTASSNTEAFF. In nucleotides, the CDR3 is TGTGCCAGCAGCGTGGGAACCTACGGGACAGCCTCTAGTAACACTGAAGCTTTCTTT.